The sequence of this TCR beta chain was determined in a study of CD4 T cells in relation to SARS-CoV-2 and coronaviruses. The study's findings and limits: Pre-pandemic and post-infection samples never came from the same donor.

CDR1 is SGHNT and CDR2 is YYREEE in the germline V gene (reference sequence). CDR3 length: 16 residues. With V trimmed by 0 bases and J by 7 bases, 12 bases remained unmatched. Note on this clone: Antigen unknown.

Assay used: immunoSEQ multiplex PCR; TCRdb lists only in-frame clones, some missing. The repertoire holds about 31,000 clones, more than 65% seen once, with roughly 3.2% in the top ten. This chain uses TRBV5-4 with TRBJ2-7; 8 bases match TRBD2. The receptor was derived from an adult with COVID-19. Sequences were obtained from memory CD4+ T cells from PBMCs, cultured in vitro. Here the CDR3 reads CASSLVPSAGGGEQYF. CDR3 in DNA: TGTGCCAGCAGCTTGGTTCCCAGTGCGGGAGGCGGTGAGCAGTACTTC.